These T cell receptor beta chains were read from a single sample in a study of T cells after yellow fever vaccination. TCRdb processed the 5' RACE reads anew with MiXCR; each CDR3 protein has one entry. The repertoire holds 300,000 to 350,000 distinct CDR3 sequences, around 8.1% seen once, with approximately 15% in the top ten. Sequenced material: PBMCs, taken about 49 days after the first yellow fever vaccination. The receptors originated from a man aged 18 to 35 who received the YFV17D yellow fever vaccine. Both conserved end residues are part of each CDR3. Fields, in order: J gene, clone size, V gene, D gene, CDR3 length, CDR3 DNA, CDR3 protein. A D gene is named only where the DNA matches it firmly. Some rows mark clone size as missing; the rest say once, few, many or name a class of expanded clone.

TRBJ1-1	many	TRBV6-5	TRBD1	13	TGTGCCAGCAGTCCTGGACAGGCGACTGAAGCTTTCTTT	CASSPGQATEAFF
TRBJ2-7	NA	TRBV3-1	NA	15	TGTGCCAGCAGCCAAGCTTCAGGGATAGTCTACGAGCAGTACTTC	CASSQASGIVYEQYF
TRBJ1-2	NA	TRBV3-1	TRBD1	15	TGTGCCAGCAGCCAAGGAGGGGGCCGTAACTATGGCTACACCTTC	CASSQGGGRNYGYTF
TRBJ2-1	NA	TRBV20-1	TRBD2	14	TGCAGCCCCGGGCGGGGGGGAGGACACAATGAGCAGTTCTTC	CSPGRGGGHNEQFF
TRBJ2-3	NA	TRBV5-4	TRBD2	15	TGTGCCAGCAGCCCGCGGGGGGCTTTAGCAGATACGCAGTATTTT	CASSPRGALADTQYF
TRBJ1-5	NA	TRBV30	NA	15	TGTGCCTGGAGTGCTCCGTTTACAGGGCCTCAGCCCCAGCATTTT	CAWSAPFTGPQPQHF
TRBJ2-3	few	TRBV18	NA	15	TGTGCCAGCTCACCCGGGACAACTAGCACAGATACGCAGTATTTT	CASSPGTTSTDTQYF
TRBJ2-3	few	TRBV11-2	NA	15	TGTGCCAGCAGCGCCCGGACGGGGCTGGGGGATACGCAGTATTTT	CASSARTGLGDTQYF
TRBJ2-1	many	TRBV5-1	TRBD2	15	TGCGCCAGCCAGGCAGGACTAGAAAGCGACAATGAGCAGTTCTTC	CASQAGLESDNEQFF
TRBJ2-3	NA	TRBV7-2	NA	15	TGTGCCAGCAGCTTAGGGCTAGAGGAGAAAGATACGCAGTATTTT	CASSLGLEEKDTQYF
TRBJ2-3	many	TRBV6-2/TRBV6-3	NA	14	TGTGCCAGCAGTCACCGGGACTGGTGGGATACGCAGTATTTT	CASSHRDWWDTQYF
TRBJ1-4	few	TRBV20-1	TRBD1	16	TGCAGTGCTAGAGGTGCCCCGGGACAGGTACAGGAAAAACTGTTTTTT	CSARGAPGQVQEKLFF
TRBJ2-3	few	TRBV24-1	NA	12	TGTGCCACCATAGGGGGCACAGATACGCAGTATTTT	CATIGGTDTQYF
TRBJ2-3	NA	TRBV6-2/TRBV6-3	TRBD2	19	TGTGCCAGCAGTTCGCGACCCCTTCGCCGCGGGGGAAACACAGATACGCAGTATTTT	CASSSRPLRRGGNTDTQYF
TRBJ2-3	NA	TRBV3-1	NA	15	TGTGCCAGCAGCCAAGGTGTGGGGACCACAGATACGCAGTATTTT	CASSQGVGTTDTQYF
TRBJ2-3	many	TRBV27	NA	12	TGTGCCAGCAGGCTAGGGGGTGATACGCAGTATTTT	CASRLGGDTQYF
TRBJ2-1	NA	TRBV20-1	NA	15	TGCAGTGCTAGAGATATGGGGGGCTCCTACAATGAGCAGTTCTTC	CSARDMGGSYNEQFF
TRBJ2-5	NA	TRBV4-1	TRBD2	16	TGCGCCAGCAGCCACGGTCCGGGACTAGCGCAAGAGACCCAGTACTTC	CASSHGPGLAQETQYF
TRBJ1-2	NA	TRBV25-1	NA	14	TGTGCCAGCAGTGAATCGTACATTCTCTATGGCTACACCTTC	CASSESYILYGYTF
TRBJ2-5	NA	TRBV5-4	NA	16	TGTGCCAGCAGCTTGTCTGGGGCGGGGCACCAAGAGACCCAGTACTTC	CASSLSGAGHQETQYF
TRBJ2-5	few	TRBV5-1	NA	13	TGCGCCAGCAGCTTGGCCGCGGGTGAGGGCCAGTACTTC	CASSLAAGEGQYF
TRBJ1-1	many	TRBV12-3/TRBV12-4	NA	12	TGTGCCAGCAGTTTTGGGGACACTGAAGCTTTCTTT	CASSFGDTEAFF
TRBJ2-3	NA	TRBV2	TRBD2	13	TGTGCCAACGAGCGGGGAAGCACAGATACGCAGTATTTT	CANERGSTDTQYF
TRBJ2-2	few	TRBV10-3	TRBD2	13	TGTGCCACCGGGGGGGGCCTCGGCGGGGAGCTGTTTTTT	CATGGGLGGELFF
TRBJ2-7	few	TRBV7-9	NA	15	TGTGCCAGCACCTCCCGTTTGGATAAACCCTACGAGCAGTACTTC	CASTSRLDKPYEQYF
TRBJ2-1	NA	TRBV5-5	TRBD1	16	TGTGCCAGCAGCTTGGATGCTGGGACAGGGTTCAATGAGCAGTTCTTC	CASSLDAGTGFNEQFF
TRBJ1-1	many	TRBV4-2	NA	18	TGTGCCAGCAGCCAACATTTAGGCAGGGGCGCGGGGGACACTGAAGCTTTCTTT	CASSQHLGRGAGDTEAFF
TRBJ1-1	NA	TRBV20-1	TRBD1	14	TGCAGTGCCCCGACAGGGGCCTTGAACACTGAAGCTTTCTTT	CSAPTGALNTEAFF
TRBJ2-1	once	TRBV7-6	NA	12	TGTGCCAGCAGCCTCGGGCCCGATGAGCAGTTCTTC	CASSLGPDEQFF
TRBJ2-2	many	TRBV20-1	NA	18	TGCAGTGCCCCCGTCGCAGGGGGGGGCCTGTATAACACCGGGGAGCTGTTTTTT	CSAPVAGGGLYNTGELFF
TRBJ2-3	NA	TRBV9	NA	15	TGTGCCAGCAGCTTGGACATCTACAGCACAGATACGCAGTATTTT	CASSLDIYSTDTQYF
TRBJ2-3	NA	TRBV13	NA	15	TGTGCCAGCAGCCGAAGGTTGGCTGACACAGATACGCAGTATTTT	CASSRRLADTDTQYF
TRBJ2-5	many	TRBV11-2	TRBD2	15	TGTGCCAGCAGCTCCCGGACTAGCGGGGTAGAGACCCAGTACTTC	CASSSRTSGVETQYF
TRBJ2-2	NA	TRBV5-4	TRBD2	15	TGTGCCAGCAGCTTGGGGACTAGCCTAACCGGGGAGCTGTTTTTT	CASSLGTSLTGELFF
TRBJ1-1	NA	TRBV25-1	TRBD1	14	TGTGCCAGCAGTGAACAGGGGGGGAACACTGAAGCTTTCTTT	CASSEQGGNTEAFF
TRBJ1-2	few	TRBV9	NA	14	TGTGCCAGCAGCGTAGGAATAGGGGACTATGGCTACACCTTC	CASSVGIGDYGYTF
TRBJ2-1	NA	TRBV7-9	NA	12	TGTGCCAGCAGCTTAGTCAGCCAGGGGCAGTTCTTC	CASSLVSQGQFF
TRBJ1-4	NA	TRBV20-1	NA	13	TGCAGTGCCGGGGAGGTGAATGGCAAAAAACTGTTTTTT	CSAGEVNGKKLFF
TRBJ1-5	few	TRBV5-6	TRBD1	15	TGTGCCAGCACCCCGGATGGACAGGGGTATCAGCCCCAGCATTTT	CASTPDGQGYQPQHF
TRBJ2-3	NA	TRBV4-3	TRBD1	18	TGCGCCAGCAGCCATGGGCCCGGGACAGGGGAGAGCACAGATACGCAGTATTTT	CASSHGPGTGESTDTQYF
TRBJ1-1	few	TRBV28	TRBD1	15	TGTGCCAGCAGTGGGCTGGGACAGGGTCCCGCTGAAGCTTTCTTT	CASSGLGQGPAEAFF
TRBJ2-1	NA	TRBV5-6	NA	16	TGTGCCAGCAGCTTGGGGGGGTCGCGCCCTCACAATGAGCAGTTCTTC	CASSLGGSRPHNEQFF
TRBJ1-2	few	TRBV4-3	NA	15	TGCGCCAGCAGCCAAACCCCACAGGGCCTCTATGGCTACACCTTC	CASSQTPQGLYGYTF
TRBJ1-2	many	TRBV7-2	NA	13	TGTGCCAGCAGCCCAGACACGAACTATGGCTACACCTTC	CASSPDTNYGYTF
TRBJ1-2	few	TRBV24-1	TRBD1	14	TGTGCCACCAGTGACAGGGGGTCTAACTATGGCTACACCTTC	CATSDRGSNYGYTF
TRBJ2-5	many	TRBV18	NA	14	TGTGCCAGCTCGTCGTACGGTCACCAAGAGACCCAGTACTTC	CASSSYGHQETQYF
TRBJ1-2	many	TRBV20-1	NA	17	TGCAGTGCTAGAGATAGGGACCGGGGGACACCTAACTATGGCTACACCTTC	CSARDRDRGTPNYGYTF
TRBJ1-6	NA	TRBV4-1	NA	16	TGCGCCAGCAGCCATATCAGGGAGGCAGGCCATTCACCCCTCCACTTT	CASSHIREAGHSPLHF
TRBJ2-3	NA	TRBV11-2	TRBD2	17	TGTGCCAGCAGCATCACCCGGACTAGCGGGAGGGTAGATACGCAGTATTTT	CASSITRTSGRVDTQYF
TRBJ1-1	many	TRBV12-3/TRBV12-4	NA	13	TGTGCCAGCAGCCCAACCAGGGACACTGAAGCTTTCTTT	CASSPTRDTEAFF
TRBJ1-4	few	TRBV2	NA	14	TGTGCCAGCAAGGCGGACAGAACAAATGAAAAACTGTTTTTT	CASKADRTNEKLFF
TRBJ2-5	NA	TRBV20-1	NA	14	TGCAGTGCTCAAGGGGGAGGGCCGCAAGAGACCCAGTACTTC	CSAQGGGPQETQYF
TRBJ1-1	NA	TRBV5-1	NA	11	TGCGCCAGCAGCCCGACGTGGGGAGCTTTCTTT	CASSPTWGAFF
TRBJ2-2	NA	TRBV6-5	NA	12	TGTGCCAGCAGCCCCGACGGCGGGGAGCTGTTTTTT	CASSPDGGELFF
TRBJ2-3	few	TRBV6-1	NA	14	TGTGCCAGCAGAGAGGGGGGACATTCAGATACGCAGTATTTT	CASREGGHSDTQYF
TRBJ2-3	few	TRBV4-3	NA	13	TGCGCCAGCAGCACAGGGTTCACAGATACGCAGTATTTT	CASSTGFTDTQYF